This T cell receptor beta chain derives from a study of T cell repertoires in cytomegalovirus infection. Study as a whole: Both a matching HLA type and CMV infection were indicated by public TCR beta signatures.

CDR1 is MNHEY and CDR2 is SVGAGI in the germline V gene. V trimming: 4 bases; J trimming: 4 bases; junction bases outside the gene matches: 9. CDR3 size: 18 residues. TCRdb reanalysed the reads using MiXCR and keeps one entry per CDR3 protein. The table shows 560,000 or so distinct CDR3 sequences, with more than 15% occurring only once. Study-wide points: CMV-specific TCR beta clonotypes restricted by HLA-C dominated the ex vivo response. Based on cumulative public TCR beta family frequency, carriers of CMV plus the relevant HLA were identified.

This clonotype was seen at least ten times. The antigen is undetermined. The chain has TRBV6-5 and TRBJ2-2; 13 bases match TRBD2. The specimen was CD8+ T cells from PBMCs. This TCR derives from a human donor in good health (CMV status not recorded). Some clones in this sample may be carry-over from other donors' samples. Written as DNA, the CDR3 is TGTGCCAGCAGTTCCGAGACTAGCGGGGGGCGGGGCACCGGGGAGCTGTTTTTT. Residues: CASSSETSGGRGTGELFF.